This is a list of T cell receptor beta chains from one sample in a study of cytomegalovirus exposure and HLA in healthy donors. Using immunoSEQ multiplex PCR, the repertoire was profiled, and TCRdb retains in-frame clones only, with some absent. In total, the table holds about 47,000 clones. The sequenced sample consisted of PBMCs. Receptors originate from a male donor in good health and CMV-seronegative. The CDR3 runs from the conserved cysteine through the conserved F or W. The D gene is left open where the match is weak.

D gene	V gene	J gene	CDR3 protein	CDR3 DNA
NA	TRBV7-8	TRBJ2-7	CASSERITYEQYF	TGTGCCAGCAGCGAGAGAATTACCTACGAGCAGTACTTC
NA	TRBV14	TRBJ1-3	CASSHEDRNTIYF	TGTGCCAGCAGCCACGAAGACAGAAACACCATATATTTT
NA	TRBV18	TRBJ1-1	CASSPVTANTEAFF	TGTGCCAGCTCACCAGTGACAGCGAACACTGAAGCTTTCTTT
NA	TRBV14	TRBJ1-1	CASSQAQGLNTEAFF	TGTGCCAGCAGCCAAGCACAGGGTTTGAACACTGAAGCTTTCTTT
TRBD1	TRBV15	TRBJ2-2	CATSTGQGGTGELFF	TGTGCCACCAGCACTGGACAGGGGGGCACCGGGGAGCTGTTTTTT
NA	TRBV27	TRBJ2-1	CASSGRYHEQFF	TGTGCCAGCAGCGGTCGGTACCATGAGCAGTTCTTC
TRBD2	TRBV4-1	TRBJ2-5	CASSRAGGLQETQYF	TGCGCCAGCAGCCGCGCGGGGGGGTTACAAGAGACCCAGTACTTC
TRBD2	TRBV5-1	TRBJ2-5	CASSFTGGQETQYF	TGCGCCAGCAGCTTTACGGGGGGGCAAGAGACCCAGTACTTC
NA	TRBV18	TRBJ1-1	CASSPGTANTEAFF	TGTGCCAGCTCACCGGGTACAGCGAACACTGAAGCTTTCTTT
NA	TRBV11-2	TRBJ1-5	CASSLGRGEGNQPQHF	TGTGCCAGCAGCTTAGGACGAGGGGAGGGCAATCAGCCCCAGCATTTT
NA	TRBV4-2	TRBJ1-4	CASSQDAEGGTNEKLFF	TGTGCCAGCAGCCAAGATGCGGAGGGAGGCACTAATGAAAAACTGTTTTTT
NA	TRBV5-8	TRBJ1-4	CASSAIRDISTNEKLFF	TGTGCCAGCAGCGCAATACGGGACATTTCAACTAATGAAAAACTGTTTTTT
NA	TRBV5-1	TRBJ1-5	CASSCRPRQENQPQHF	TGCGCCAGCAGCTGCCGCCCTAGACAGGAGAATCAGCCCCAGCATTTT
NA	TRBV5-6	TRBJ1-6	CASSLPVTYNSPLHF	TGTGCCAGCAGCTTGCCGGTTACCTATAATTCACCCCTCCACTTT
NA	TRBV6-6	TRBJ1-4	CASSYSAGEPAEKLFF	TGTGCCAGCAGTTACTCTGCAGGGGAACCGGCTGAAAAACTGTTTTTT
NA	TRBV27	TRBJ1-2	CASSNSTGSRGYTF	TGTGCCAGCAGTAATTCGACAGGATCACGGGGCTACACCTTC
TRBD1	TRBV7-9	TRBJ2-1	CASSQSTGQAYNEQFF	TGTGCCAGCAGCCAATCGACGGGACAGGCATACAATGAGCAGTTCTTC
TRBD1	TRBV10-3	TRBJ2-5	CAISSDRDETQYF	TGTGCCATCAGTAGTGACAGGGACGAGACCCAGTACTTC
TRBD2	TRBV7-3	TRBJ2-7	CASSSQSGGHYEQYF	TGTGCCAGCAGCTCCCAAAGCGGGGGACACTACGAGCAGTACTTC
NA	TRBV6-1	TRBJ1-1	CASSGKGEGGTEAFF	TGTGCCAGCAGTGGAAAGGGGGAAGGGGGCACTGAAGCTTTCTTT
NA	TRBV23-1	TRBJ1-5	CASSPPTGLDQPQHF	TGCGCCAGCAGTCCCCCAACAGGGTTAGACCAGCCCCAGCATTTT
NA	TRBV6-5	TRBJ2-2	CASSYSRGGAAGELFF	TGTGCCAGCAGTTACTCGAGGGGGGGCGCAGCCGGGGAGCTGTTTTTT
NA	TRBV7-3	TRBJ2-7	CASSLSPGAAYEQYF	TGTGCCAGCAGCTTATCCCCAGGGGCAGCCTACGAGCAGTACTTC
TRBD1	TRBV5-1	TRBJ2-7	CASSPGTGFYEQYF	TGCGCCAGCAGCCCCGGGACAGGCTTCTACGAGCAGTACTTC
NA	TRBV5-1	TRBJ2-5	CASSATLTQETQYF	TGCGCCAGCAGCGCTACATTGACTCAAGAGACCCAGTACTTC
TRBD1	TRBV6-4	TRBJ2-2	CASSDRDRPNTGELFF	TGTGCCAGCAGTGATAGGGACAGGCCGAACACCGGGGAGCTGTTTTTT